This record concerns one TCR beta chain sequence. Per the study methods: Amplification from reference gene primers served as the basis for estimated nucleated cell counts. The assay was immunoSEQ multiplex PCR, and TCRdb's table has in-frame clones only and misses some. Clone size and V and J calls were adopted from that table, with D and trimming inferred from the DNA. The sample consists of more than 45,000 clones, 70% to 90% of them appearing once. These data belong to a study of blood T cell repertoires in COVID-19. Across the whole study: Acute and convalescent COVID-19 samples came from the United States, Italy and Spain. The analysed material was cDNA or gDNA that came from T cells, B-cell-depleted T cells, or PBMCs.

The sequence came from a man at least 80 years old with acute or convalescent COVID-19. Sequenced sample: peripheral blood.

DNA for the CDR3: TGCAGCGTTGAACACAGCTACGAGCAGTACTTC. Protein product: CSVEHSYEQYF. J is TRBJ2-7 and V is TRBV29-1; D gene ambiguous. V was pared by 2 bases and J by 3 bases, with 5 bases between. The CDR3 runs 11 residues. From germline, CDR1 is SQVTM and CDR2 ANQGSEA.